A single sample is the source of the 26 T cell receptor beta chains below, sequenced in a study of blood T cell repertoires in COVID-19. Profiling relied on immunoSEQ multiplex PCR, and the TCRdb table lists in-frame clones only, not all of them. The sample holds 200,000 or so clones, roughly 90% seen once. The material sequenced was peripheral blood. The origin of the receptors is a woman in her thirties or forties who had recovered from COVID-19.

The genes are TRBV28 and TRBJ2-3; 14 nucleotides match TRBD2. Germline trimming cut 3 bases from V and 4 bases from J; bases unmatched to any gene: 12. The germline gives CDR1 MDHEN, CDR2 SYDVKM. The CDR3 runs 19 residues. DNA for the CDR3: TGTGCCAGCAGTTTTGATCGACTAGCGGGAGGGCCCTCCGCAGATACGCAGTATTTT. It yields the protein CASSFDRLAGGPSADTQYF.

This rearrangement joins TRBV19 to TRBJ1-5; D remains unclear. CDR3 length: 13 residues. Trimming cost V 8 bases and J 3 bases, with 11 bases left between them. Germline V gives CDR1 LNHDA, CDR2 SQIVND (reference sequence). Here the CDR3 DNA reads TGTGCCAGTGCATGGGGAGACAATCAGCCCCAGCATTTT. Translation: CASAWGDNQPQHF. The entire variable domain, with the rest obtained from reference TRBV19 and TRBJ1-5, is as follows: DGGITQSPKYLFRKEGQNVTLSCEQNLNHDAMYWYRQDPGQGLRLIYYSQIVNDFQKGDIAEGYSVSREKKESFPLTVTSAQKNPTAFYLCASAWGDNQPQHFGDGTRLSIL.

V and J are TRBV28 and TRBJ2-5, with TRBD1 identical over 7 bases. V lost 3 bases and J lost 5; bases outside the gene matches: 12. Germline CDR1 MDHEN, CDR2 SYDVKM. The CDR3 length is 16 residues. The CDR3 protein is CASSFYQQGLGETQYF. CDR3 sequence (DNA): TGTGCCAGCAGTTTTTATCAACAGGGGCTTGGGGAGACCCAGTACTTC.

The chain combines TRBV25-1 with TRBJ1-2, with TRBD1 matching 7 bases. Trimming cost V 3 bases and J 0 bases; bases outside gene matches: 1. Germline V CDR1 and CDR2: MGHDK, SYGVNS. This CDR3 contains 14 residues. The CDR3 bases are TGTGCCAGCAGTGAGAGGGGGCCTAACTATGGCTACACCTTC. This gives the protein CASSERGPNYGYTF.

The V gene is TRBV19, the J gene TRBJ2-6, with D possibly matching TRBD1 (6 bases). Germline V gene lookup returns CDR1 LNHDA and CDR2 SQIVND (reference sequence). Deletions cut 4 bases from V and 3 bases from J, with 10 bases between. CDR3 length equals 15 residues. Here the CDR3 reads CASSKNRDGANVLTF. CDR3 nucleotide sequence: TGTGCCAGTAGTAAAAACAGGGATGGGGCCAACGTCCTGACTTTC.

The rearrangement links TRBV18 to TRBJ1-6; TRBD1 agrees at 10 bases. The V gene end was trimmed by 3 bases and the J gene end by 5 bases; junction bases not matched to a gene: 1. The germline gives CDR1 KGHSH, CDR2 LQKENI. CDR3 length: 15 residues. CDR3 sequence: CASSPTGGDNSPLHF. The CDR3 bases are TGTGCCAGCTCACCGACAGGGGGCGATAATTCACCCCTCCACTTT. The variable domain in full, with the rest retrieved from reference TRBV18 and TRBJ1-6, is NAGVMQNPRHLVRRRGQEARLRCSPMKGHSHVYWYRQLPEEGLKFMVYLQKENIIDESGMPKERFSAEFPKEGPSILRIQQVVRGDSAAYFCASSPTGGDNSPLHFGNGTRLTVT.

The genes are TRBV28 and TRBJ1-5; a weak D match, TRBD1 (6 bases). The V gene's germline CDR1 is MDHEN and CDR2 SYDVKM. CDR3 length: 15 residues. V dropped 5 bases and J dropped 1 base, with 12 bases sitting between them. The DNA for the CDR3 is TGTGCCAGCAGTCTCCCCCAGGGGAGCAATCAGCCCCAGCATTTT. Amino acid sequence: CASSLPQGSNQPQHF.

This rearrangement joins TRBV19 to TRBJ1-5; 9 bases align to TRBD1. The germline V gene encodes CDR1 LNHDA and CDR2 SQIVND (reference sequence). V dropped 7 bases and J dropped 6; count of bases not matched to a gene: 7. The CDR3 is 14 residues long. The CDR3 DNA sequence: TGTGCCAGTACTTGGACAGGGGCGGTTCAGCCCCAGCATTTT. Its protein is CASTWTGAVQPQHF.

The V call is TRBV5-1, the J call TRBJ1-2; the match to TRBD1 covers 10 bases. The CDR3 is 13 residues long. J lost 6 bases, V lost 4 bases, and 3 bases had no gene match. CDR1 and CDR2 from the germline V gene are SGHRS and YFSETQ. The CDR3 is CASSLTGGHGYTF. As DNA, the CDR3 is TGCGCCAGCAGCCTGACAGGGGGCCATGGCTACACCTTC.

For the CDR3, the DNA is TGTGCCAGCTCCGCCGGGGACAGGGGGACGGTCGAGCAGTACTTC. Its protein is CASSAGDRGTVEQYF. This chain connects TRBV18 to TRBJ2-7; 11 bases are shared with TRBD1. Germline values: CDR1 KGHSH, CDR2 LQKENI. The CDR3 runs 15 residues. With 6 bases clipped from V and 6 bases from J, the junction kept 10 bases outside the gene matches.

J is TRBJ2-7 and V is TRBV12-3 or TRBV12-4; possible D gene TRBD1, 6 bases. V was shortened by 5 bases and J by 5 bases, with 13 bases between the two germline ends. CDR3 size: 13 residues. As DNA, the CDR3 is TGTGCCAGCAGTACCCTGTCAGGGGACGAGCAGTACTTC. This codes for CASSTLSGDEQYF.

The rearrangement uses TRBV6-2 or TRBV6-3 and TRBJ2-1, with 14 bases fitting TRBD2. The CDR3 covers 18 residues. The germline CDR1 and CDR2 sequences are MNHEY and SVGEGT. Trimming cost V 4 bases and J 6 bases; bases outside gene matches: 11. The CDR3 sequence: CASSSTRLAGGHGNEQFF. As DNA, the CDR3 is TGTGCCAGCAGTTCCACCCGACTAGCGGGAGGGCATGGCAATGAGCAGTTCTTC.

The chain combines TRBV7-6 with TRBJ2-2; TRBD2 matches 16 bases. The J segment lost 2 bases and the V segment lost 5 bases, leaving 8 bases of the junction unmatched. The germline gives CDR1 SGHVS, CDR2 FNYEAQ. CDR3 length equals 19 residues. CDR3 nucleotides: TGTGCCAGCAGCGCCGGGACTAGCGGGAGGGCCTTTAACACCGGGGAGCTGTTTTTT. This gives the protein CASSAGTSGRAFNTGELFF. Based on the CDR3 plus reference TRBV7-6 and TRBJ2-2, the full variable domain is GAGVSQSPRYKVTKRGQDVALRCDPISGHVSLYWYRQALGQGPEFLTYFNYEAQQDKSGLPNDRFSAERPEGSISTLTIQRTEQRDSAMYRCASSAGTSGRAFNTGELFFGEGSRLTVL.

In this sample, this clone turned up a few times. The J gene is TRBJ1-5, the V gene TRBV7-2; D is undetermined. The CDR3 covers 12 residues. Germline values: CDR1 SGHTA, CDR2 FQGNSA. The V and J ends lost 5 bases and 8 bases respectively, with 10 bases between them. CDR3 DNA: TGTGCCAGCAGCCAGAACATGAAGCCCCAGCATTTT. This encodes CASSQNMKPQHF. Supplemented by reference TRBV7-2 and TRBJ1-5, the full variable domain reads GAGVSQSPSNKVTEKGKDVELRCDPISGHTALYWYRQSLGQGLEFLIYFQGNSAPDKSGLPSDRFSAERTGGSVSTLTIQRTQQEDSAVYLCASSQNMKPQHFGDGTRLSIL.

The chain couples TRBV19 to TRBJ2-2, with a tentative D call TRBD2 (5 bases). This CDR3 region has 14 residues. The germline V gene has CDR1 LNHDA and CDR2 SQIVND (reference sequence). V was trimmed by 3 bases and J by 4 bases, leaving 9 bases between them. As DNA, the CDR3 is TGTGCCAGTAGTATTACGGGGAGCACCGGGGAGCTGTTTTTT. This translates into CASSITGSTGELFF.

The chain has TRBV2 and TRBJ1-4, with D possibly matching TRBD1 (6 bases). V lost 6 bases and J lost 8, with 19 bases in between. CDR3 size: 15 residues. Germline lookup yields CDR1 SNHLY and CDR2 FYNNEI. CDR3 sequence reads: CASSQNRVEGEKLFF. The CDR3, as DNA: TGTGCCAGCAGCCAAAACAGGGTTGAGGGGGAAAAACTGTTTTTT.

The chain joins TRBV6-1 to TRBJ1-5; D not resolved. V dropped 2 bases and J dropped 5 bases, with 19 bases sitting between them. This CDR3 contains 17 residues. Germline V lookup: CDR1 MNHNS, CDR2 SASEGT. This chain's CDR3 is CASSELRSAGYHQPQHF. The CDR3 DNA is TGTGCCAGCAGTGAACTAAGGTCGGCAGGCTACCATCAGCCCCAGCATTTT.

The V and J genes are TRBV3-1 (or the pseudogene TRBV3-2) and TRBJ1-6; D is unresolved. The CDR3 sequence is 13 residues long. V lost 1 base and J 13 bases, leaving 11 bases between the germline ends. Germline V lookup: CDR1 LGHDT, CDR2 YNNKEL (reference sequence). Written as DNA, the CDR3 is TGTGCCAGCAGCCAAGTCGCCCGGTCGCCCCTCCACTTT. It specifies CASSQVARSPLHF.

J is TRBJ2-7 and V is TRBV19; 9 positions agree with TRBD1. This CDR3 spans 16 amino acids. V was clipped by 5 bases and J by 3 bases; unmatched bases: 11. Germline CDR1 and CDR2: LNHDA and SQIVND (reference sequence). For the CDR3, the DNA is TGTGCCAGTAGTGATTTGGGGACAGGGTCGTTCTACGAGCAGTACTTC. Translating gives CASSDLGTGSFYEQYF.

The genes are TRBV7-8 and TRBJ2-7; TRBD2 matches at 9 bases. The CDR3 is 15 amino acids. Germline-derived CDR1 and CDR2 are SGHVS and FQNEAQ. With 3 bases clipped from V and 2 bases from J, the junction kept 5 bases outside the gene matches. CDR3 loop: CASSFSGGRAYEQYF. The DNA of the CDR3 is TGTGCCAGCAGCTTTTCAGGCGGGAGGGCCTACGAGCAGTACTTC.

This rearrangement joins TRBV21-1 to TRBJ2-1; the listed D gene, TRBD2, was not tested against the DNA. TRBV21-1 is a pseudogene segment. CDR3 length equals 15 residues. Here the CDR3 reads CASSKDHTTYNEQFF. Here the CDR3 DNA reads TGTGCCAGCAGCAAAGACCATACTACCTACAATGAGCAGTTCTTC.

J is TRBJ2-5 and V is TRBV29-1; possible D gene TRBD1, 6 bases. CDR3 length: 14 amino acids. Looked up from germline, CDR1 is SQVTM and CDR2 is ANQGSEA. The V and J ends lost 0 bases and 5 bases respectively, with 13 bases between them. The CDR3 here is CSVEETGSRETQYF. CDR3 bases: TGCAGCGTTGAAGAAACAGGGAGTAGGGAGACCCAGTACTTC. Complete variable domain (other parts from reference TRBV29-1 and TRBJ2-5): SAVISQKPSRDICQRGTSLTIQCQVDSQVTMMFWYRQQPGQSLTLIATANQGSEATYESGFVIDKFPISRPNLTFSTLTVSNMSPEDSSIYLCSVEETGSRETQYFGPGTRLLVL.

Only one count was recorded for this clone. This chain connects TRBV5-1 to TRBJ2-6, with a possible D match to TRBD1 (6 bases). The CDR3 length is 14 residues. CDR1 is SGHRS, CDR2 YFSETQ, per germline. Deletions cut 7 bases from V and 1 base from J, with 9 bases between. CDR3 amino acids: CASGQPSGANVLTF. The CDR3 nucleotides read TGCGCCAGCGGACAGCCTTCTGGGGCCAACGTCCTGACTTTC.

The gene calls are TRBV27 and TRBJ1-1, with D possibly TRBD1 on 6 matching bases. V lost 1 base and J lost 7, with 10 bases in between. Germline CDR1 and CDR2: MNHEY and SMNVEV (reference sequence). There are 13 residues in the CDR3. The CDR3 region has the DNA TGTGCCAGCAGTTTATTCGCAGGGGATGAAGCTTTCTTT. Amino acids: CASSLFAGDEAFF.

The chain links TRBV7-2 to TRBJ1-1; D is undetermined. This CDR3 has 15 amino acids. The ends were cut back, 2 bases at V and 4 bases at J, with 14 bases in the middle. CDR1 and CDR2 (germline): SGHTA, FQGNSA. DNA of the CDR3: TGTGCCAGCAGCTTAAGGCGGGCCCTTTTCACTGAAGCTTTCTTT. Translating it yields CASSLRRALFTEAFF.

V and J are TRBV6-5 and TRBJ1-2; D is undetermined. Trimming took off 2 bases at V and 6 bases at J, with 16 bases between the two ends. The CDR3 contains 15 residues. Germline V gives CDR1 MNHEY, CDR2 SVGAGI. CDR3 sequence: CASSYTSGFLDGYTF. The CDR3 bases are TGTGCCAGCAGTTACACCTCGGGGTTCTTAGATGGCTACACCTTC.